These T cell receptor beta chains were read from a single sample in a study of blood T cell repertoires in COVID-19. The data were produced by immunoSEQ multiplex PCR, yet TCRdb's version contains in-frame clones alone and is incomplete. Here the sample spans fewer than 200,000 clones, 88% being singletons. The specimen sequenced was peripheral blood. These receptors originate from a man in his forties with active or convalescent COVID-19. The CDR3 runs from the conserved cysteine through the conserved F or W. Fields, in order: CDR3 protein, CDR3 DNA, CDR3 length, D gene, clone size, J gene, V gene. The D gene is left open where the match is weak. A row's size may be missing; if present it is once, few, many or a size class.

CAWRLGTVNEKLFF | TGTGCCTGGAGACTCGGGACAGTAAATGAAAAACTGTTTTTT | 14 | TRBD1 | - | TRBJ1-4 | TRBV30
CASSVELTSSYEQYF | TGTGCCAGCAGTGTAGAGCTTACGAGCTCCTACGAGCAGTACTTC | 15 | - | - | TRBJ2-7 | TRBV25-1
CASSLGPEGNSPLHF | TGCGCCAGCAGCTTGGGACCCGAGGGAAATTCACCCCTCCACTTT | 15 | - | - | TRBJ1-6 | TRBV5-1
CASSPRTGKTYEQYF | TGTGCCAGCAGCCCAAGGACAGGGAAGACATACGAGCAGTACTTC | 15 | TRBD1 | - | TRBJ2-7 | TRBV7-6
CASSRDIRNYEQYF | TGTGCCAGCAGTCGGGACATTCGGAACTACGAGCAGTACTTC | 14 | - | - | TRBJ2-7 | TRBV6-5
CASSYSVSGSSYEQYF | TGTGCCAGCAGTTACTCGGTTAGCGGGAGCTCCTACGAGCAGTACTTC | 16 | TRBD2 | - | TRBJ2-7 | TRBV6-5
CASSTTGQGSGNTIYF | TGTGCCAGTAGTACAACCGGACAGGGGTCTGGAAACACCATATATTTT | 16 | TRBD1 | - | TRBJ1-3 | TRBV19
CASSPHRVANEKLFF | TGTGCCAGCAGCCCCCACAGGGTTGCTAATGAAAAACTGTTTTTT | 15 | - | - | TRBJ1-4 | TRBV7-9
CASRKVGTSREFF | TGTGCCAGCAGGAAGGTCGGGACTAGTCGTGAGTTCTTC | 13 | TRBD2 | - | TRBJ2-1 | TRBV6-5
CASSVGAAFF | TGTGCCAGCAGTGTTGGGGCAGCTTTCTTT | 10 | - | - | TRBJ1-1 | TRBV2
CASSLGSSGVTGELFF | TGCGCCAGCAGCTTGGGTTCTAGCGGGGTCACCGGGGAGCTGTTTTTT | 16 | TRBD2 | few | TRBJ2-2 | TRBV5-1
CASGLVASDSMNTEAFF | TGTGCTAGTGGTTTAGTGGCCTCGGACAGCATGAACACTGAAGCTTTCTTT | 17 | - | - | TRBJ1-1 | TRBV12-5
CATSREQTDYGYTF | TGTGCCACCAGCAGAGAACAAACCGACTATGGCTACACCTTC | 14 | - | - | TRBJ1-2 | TRBV15
CSAPRGNTIYF | TGCAGTGCACCGAGGGGAAACACCATATATTTT | 11 | - | - | TRBJ1-3 | TRBV20-1
CASSFFSGTGLTQYF | TGTGCCAGCAGCTTTTTTTCCGGGACAGGCCTAACCCAGTACTTC | 15 | TRBD1 | - | TRBJ2-5 | TRBV7-9
CASSLVGQGHGYTF | TGTGCCAGCAGCTTGGTAGGACAGGGACATGGCTACACCTTC | 14 | TRBD1 | - | TRBJ1-2 | TRBV5-4
CASRLPGTGDTEAFF | TGTGCCAGCAGGCTCCCCGGGACAGGAGACACTGAAGCTTTCTTT | 15 | TRBD1 | once | TRBJ1-1 | TRBV6-1
CSVEVGGRSYGYTF | TGCAGCGTTGAAGTAGGAGGGCGTAGCTATGGCTACACCTTC | 14 | - | - | TRBJ1-2 | TRBV29-1
CASSPDSGFFPGELFF | TGCGCCAGCAGCCCCGATAGCGGGTTTTTTCCCGGGGAGCTGTTTTTT | 16 | TRBD2 | - | TRBJ2-2 | TRBV4-1
CSAGQGNADTQYF | TGCAGCGCAGGACAGGGGAACGCAGATACGCAGTATTTT | 13 | TRBD1 | - | TRBJ2-3 | TRBV29-1
CASSRRQTSGNTIYF | TGTGCCAGCAGCCGGAGACAGACTTCTGGAAACACCATATATTTT | 15 | - | - | TRBJ1-3 | TRBV3-1/TRBV3-2
CASSYSTVNTEAFF | TGTGCCAGCAGTTACTCGACAGTGAACACTGAAGCTTTCTTT | 14 | - | - | TRBJ1-1 | TRBV6-2/TRBV6-3
CASSLRTGGVGYTF | TGTGCCAGCAGTCTGAGGACAGGGGGCGTCGGCTACACCTTC | 14 | TRBD1 | - | TRBJ1-2 | TRBV27
CASSARGTGDYGTEAFF | TGCGCCAGCAGCGCCAGGGGAACAGGGGATTACGGCACTGAAGCTTTCTTT | 17 | TRBD1 | - | TRBJ1-1 | TRBV5-1
CASSQGGEQYF | TGTGCCAGCAGTCAAGGGGGCGAGCAGTACTTC | 11 | - | once | TRBJ2-7 | TRBV6-6
CASTNLHEGTEAFF | TGTGCCAGCACCAACTTACACGAGGGCACTGAAGCTTTCTTT | 14 | - | few | TRBJ1-1 | TRBV3-1/TRBV3-2
CASTNTPGLTADTQYF | TGTGCCAGCACCAATACCCCGGGACTAACGGCAGATACGCAGTATTTT | 16 | TRBD2 | - | TRBJ2-3 | TRBV7-9
CSIRQGEGYGYTF | TGCAGCATACGACAGGGGGAAGGCTATGGCTACACCTTC | 13 | TRBD1 | - | TRBJ1-2 | TRBV29-1
CATTPIQDRVRETQYF | TGTGCCACCACTCCTATTCAGGACAGGGTACGGGAGACCCAGTACTTC | 16 | TRBD1 | - | TRBJ2-5 | TRBV24-1
CASSLGQGNYGYTF | TGTGCCAGCAGCCTCGGACAGGGTAACTATGGCTACACCTTC | 14 | TRBD1 | - | TRBJ1-2 | TRBV5-6
CASSAFPGGYGYTF | TGTGCCAGCAGCGCTTTTCCAGGGGGCTATGGCTACACCTTC | 14 | TRBD1 | - | TRBJ1-2 | TRBV14
CASSEIPGDYF | TGTGCCAGCAGCGAGATCCCCGGTGATTACTTC | 11 | - | few | TRBJ2-5 | TRBV2
CSVEGDSTYEQYF | TGCAGCGTTGAGGGGGACAGCACCTACGAGCAGTACTTC | 13 | TRBD1 | - | TRBJ2-7 | TRBV29-1
CASGRAEAFF | TGTGCCAGCGGTCGCGCTGAAGCTTTCTTT | 10 | - | - | TRBJ1-1 | TRBV6-5
CASSLNSAGGLGDTQYF | TGCGCCAGCAGCTTAAATTCAGCGGGAGGGCTTGGAGATACGCAGTATTTT | 17 | TRBD2 | - | TRBJ2-3 | TRBV5-1
CASSGADLAKNIQYF | TGTGCCAGTAGCGGAGCGGACCTAGCCAAAAACATTCAGTACTTC | 15 | - | - | TRBJ2-4 | TRBV19
CAREVNTEAFF | TGTGCCAGAGAGGTAAACACTGAAGCTTTCTTT | 11 | - | few | TRBJ1-1 | TRBV2
CASSPGRGTGELFF | TGTGCCAGTAGCCCGGGGAGAGGCACCGGGGAGCTGTTTTTT | 14 | - | - | TRBJ2-2 | TRBV19
CASSQDQKTPGRPAF | TGTGCCAGCAGCCAAGATCAAAAGACACCAGGAAGGCCGGCCTTC | 15 | - | - | TRBJ1-2 | TRBV3-1/TRBV3-2
CASRGGTTEAFF | TGTGCCAGCCGGGGGGGGACCACTGAAGCTTTCTTT | 12 | - | once | TRBJ1-1 | TRBV6-6
CASKEGGINQPQHF | TGCGCCAGCAAGGAAGGAGGTATTAATCAGCCCCAGCATTTT | 14 | - | - | TRBJ1-5 | TRBV10-1
CASSLRSTEAFF | TGTGCCAGCAGCCTCCGGAGCACTGAAGCTTTCTTT | 12 | - | - | TRBJ1-1 | TRBV11-3